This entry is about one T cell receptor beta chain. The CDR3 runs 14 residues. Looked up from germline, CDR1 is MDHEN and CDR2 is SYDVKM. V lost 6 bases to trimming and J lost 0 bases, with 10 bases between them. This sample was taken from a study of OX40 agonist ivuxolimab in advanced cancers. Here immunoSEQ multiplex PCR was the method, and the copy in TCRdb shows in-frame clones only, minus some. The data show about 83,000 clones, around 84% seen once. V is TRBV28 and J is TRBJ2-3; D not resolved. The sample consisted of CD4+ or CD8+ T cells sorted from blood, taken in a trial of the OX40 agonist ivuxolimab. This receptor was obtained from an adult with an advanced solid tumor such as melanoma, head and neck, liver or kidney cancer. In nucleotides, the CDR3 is TGTGCCAGCAGACTATATTTAAGCACAGATACGCAGTATTTT. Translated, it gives CASRLYLSTDTQYF. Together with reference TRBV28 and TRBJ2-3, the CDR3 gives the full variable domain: DVKVTQSSRYLVKRTGEKVFLECVQDMDHENMFWYRQDPGLGLRLIYFSYDVKMKEKGDIPEGYSVSREKKERFSLILESASTNQTSMYLCASRLYLSTDTQYFGPGTRLTVL.